What follows describes a single T cell receptor beta chain. Its antigen is currently unknown. The TCR beta profiling, which covered VDJ combination and CDR3 sequence, was carried out using genomic DNA as the template. TCRdb reprocessed the reads via MiXCR and lists one record per CDR3 protein. Among some 82,000 distinct CDR3 sequences listed, approximately 46% were seen once. In germline, CDR1 is DFQATT, CDR2 SNEGSKA (reference sequence). This CDR3 contains 17 residues. V shed 3 bases and J 5 bases; nucleotides not matched to a gene: 14. The data stem from a study of CD8+CD57+ T cells in acquired aplastic anemia. The overall study: Mean DNA quantity obtained from sorted CD4+ and CD8+ cells was 3 to 3.5 ug. CD4+ reads averaged about 10 million in healthy donors. Study conclusions and caveats: Fewer than 35 CD8+ CDR3 sequences occurred in both the patients and the controls.

This sequence was found in a human donor in good health, serving as a control. The rearrangement uses TRBV20-1 and TRBJ1-5, with 9 nucleotides matching TRBD1. Sequenced input: sorted CD4+, CD8+, or CD8+CD57+ T cells (not recorded which) from PBMCs. In nucleotides, the CDR3 is TGCAGTGCTAGTGGAAACCTGGGACAGGGCGGGGATCAGCCCCAGCATTTT. It yields the protein CSASGNLGQGGDQPQHF.